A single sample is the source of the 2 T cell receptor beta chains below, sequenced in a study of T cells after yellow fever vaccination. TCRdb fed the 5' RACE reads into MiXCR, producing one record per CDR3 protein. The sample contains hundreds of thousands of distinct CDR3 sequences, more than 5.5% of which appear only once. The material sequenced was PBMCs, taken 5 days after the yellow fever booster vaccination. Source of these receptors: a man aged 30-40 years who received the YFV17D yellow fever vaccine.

The CDR3 loop is CATSASGLAGGQYF. The CDR3 nucleotides are TGTGCCACCAGCGCATCGGGACTAGCGGGAGGCCAGTACTTC. The chain is built from TRBV15 and TRBJ2-7, with 15 bases aligning to TRBD2. The junction had 6 bases not matched to a gene; V was cut back by 5 bases and J by 10 bases. The CDR3 consists of 14 residues. CDR1 is LNHNV, CDR2 YYDKDF, per germline (reference sequence).

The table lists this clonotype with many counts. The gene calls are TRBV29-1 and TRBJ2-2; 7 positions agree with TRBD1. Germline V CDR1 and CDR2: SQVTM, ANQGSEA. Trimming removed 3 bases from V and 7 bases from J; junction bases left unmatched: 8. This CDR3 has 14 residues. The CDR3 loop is CSVDLTGSNGELFF. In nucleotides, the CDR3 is TGCAGCGTTGACCTGACAGGGTCCAACGGGGAGCTGTTTTTT.